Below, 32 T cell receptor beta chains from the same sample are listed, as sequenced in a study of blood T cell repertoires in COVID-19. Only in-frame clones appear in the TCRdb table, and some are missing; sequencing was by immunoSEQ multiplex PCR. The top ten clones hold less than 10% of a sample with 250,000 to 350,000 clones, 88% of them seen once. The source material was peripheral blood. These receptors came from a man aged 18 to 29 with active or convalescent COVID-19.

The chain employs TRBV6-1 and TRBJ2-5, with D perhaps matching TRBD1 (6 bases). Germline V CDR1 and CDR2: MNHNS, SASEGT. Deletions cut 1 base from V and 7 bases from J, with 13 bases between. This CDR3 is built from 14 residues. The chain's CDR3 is CASSEGGQGWTQYF. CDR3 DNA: TGTGCCAGCAGTGAAGGGGGTCAGGGGTGGACCCAGTACTTC.

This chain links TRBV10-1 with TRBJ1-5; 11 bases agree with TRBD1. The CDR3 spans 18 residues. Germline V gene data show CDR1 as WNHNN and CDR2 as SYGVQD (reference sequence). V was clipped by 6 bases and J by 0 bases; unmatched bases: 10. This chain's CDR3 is CASRGQGVDLYSNQPQHF. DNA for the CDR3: TGCGCCAGCAGGGGACAGGGGGTAGACCTTTATAGCAATCAGCCCCAGCATTTT.

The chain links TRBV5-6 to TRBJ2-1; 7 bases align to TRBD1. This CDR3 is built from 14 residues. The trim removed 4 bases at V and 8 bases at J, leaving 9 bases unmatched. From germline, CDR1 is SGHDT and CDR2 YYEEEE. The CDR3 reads CASSLRQGIDEQFF. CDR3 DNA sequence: TGTGCCAGCAGCCTTCGACAGGGTATCGATGAGCAGTTCTTC.

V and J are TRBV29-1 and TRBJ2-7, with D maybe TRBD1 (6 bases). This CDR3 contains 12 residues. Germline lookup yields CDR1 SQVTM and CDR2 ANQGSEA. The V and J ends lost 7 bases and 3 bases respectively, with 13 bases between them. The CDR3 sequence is CSGGAGVYEQYF. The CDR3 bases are TGCAGCGGTGGGGCAGGGGTCTACGAGCAGTACTTC.

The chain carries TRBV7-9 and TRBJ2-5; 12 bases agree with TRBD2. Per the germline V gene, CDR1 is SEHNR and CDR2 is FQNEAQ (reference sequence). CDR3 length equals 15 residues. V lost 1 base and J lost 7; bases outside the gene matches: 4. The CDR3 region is CASSLGTSGVGTQYF. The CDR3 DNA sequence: TGTGCCAGCAGCTTAGGGACTAGCGGGGTCGGGACCCAGTACTTC.

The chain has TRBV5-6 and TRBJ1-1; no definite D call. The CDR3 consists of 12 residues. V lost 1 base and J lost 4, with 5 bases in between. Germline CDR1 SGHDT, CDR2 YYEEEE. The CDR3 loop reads CASSLSGTEAFF. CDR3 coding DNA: TGTGCCAGCAGCTTGTCAGGCACTGAAGCTTTCTTT.

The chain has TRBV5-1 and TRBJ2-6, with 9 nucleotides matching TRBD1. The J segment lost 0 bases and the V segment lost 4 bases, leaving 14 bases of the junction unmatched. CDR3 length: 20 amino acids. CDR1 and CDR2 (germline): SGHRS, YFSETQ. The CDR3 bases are TGCGCCAGCAGCGGAGGACAGGGGCTAAATTTGGGCTCTGGGGCCAACGTCCTGACTTTC. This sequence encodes CASSGGQGLNLGSGANVLTF.

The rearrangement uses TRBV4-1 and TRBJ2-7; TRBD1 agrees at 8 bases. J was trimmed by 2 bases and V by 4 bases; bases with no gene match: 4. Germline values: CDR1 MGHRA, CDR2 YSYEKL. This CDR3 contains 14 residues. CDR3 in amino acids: CASSLGTGPYEQYF. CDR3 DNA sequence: TGCGCCAGCAGCCTCGGGACAGGACCCTACGAGCAGTACTTC.

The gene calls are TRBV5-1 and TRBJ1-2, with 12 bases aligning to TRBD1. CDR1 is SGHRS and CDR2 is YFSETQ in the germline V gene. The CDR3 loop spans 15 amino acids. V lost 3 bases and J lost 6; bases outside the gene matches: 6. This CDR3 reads CASSSGTGGVDGYTF. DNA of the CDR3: TGCGCCAGCAGCTCGGGGACAGGGGGCGTTGATGGCTACACCTTC. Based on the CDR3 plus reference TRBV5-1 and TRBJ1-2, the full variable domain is KAGVTQTPRYLIKTRGQQVTLSCSPISGHRSVSWYQQTPGQGLQFLFEYFSETQRNKGNFPGRFSGRQFSNSRSEMNVSTLELGDSALYLCASSSGTGGVDGYTFGSGTRLTVV.

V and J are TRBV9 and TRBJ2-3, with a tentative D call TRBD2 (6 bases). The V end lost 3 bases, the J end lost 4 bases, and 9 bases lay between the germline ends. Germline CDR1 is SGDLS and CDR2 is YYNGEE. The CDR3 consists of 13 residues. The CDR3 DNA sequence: TGTGCCAGCAGCGGGGGAGGATCAGATACGCAGTATTTT. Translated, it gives CASSGGGSDTQYF.

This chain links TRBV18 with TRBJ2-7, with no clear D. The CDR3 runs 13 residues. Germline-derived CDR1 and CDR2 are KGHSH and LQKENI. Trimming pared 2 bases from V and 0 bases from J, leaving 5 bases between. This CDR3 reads CASSPGTSYEQYF. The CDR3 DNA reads TGTGCCAGCTCACCAGGCACCTCCTACGAGCAGTACTTC.

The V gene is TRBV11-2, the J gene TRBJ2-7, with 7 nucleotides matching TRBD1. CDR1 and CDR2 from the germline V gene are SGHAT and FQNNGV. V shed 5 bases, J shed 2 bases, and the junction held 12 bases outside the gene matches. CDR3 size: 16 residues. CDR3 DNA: TGTGCCAGCAGCCGCGCACAGGGGAGTAGGACCTACGAGCAGTACTTC. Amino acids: CASSRAQGSRTYEQYF.

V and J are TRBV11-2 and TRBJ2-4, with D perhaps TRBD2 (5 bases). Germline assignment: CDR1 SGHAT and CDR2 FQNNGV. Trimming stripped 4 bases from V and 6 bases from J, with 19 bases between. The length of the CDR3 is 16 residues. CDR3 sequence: CASSSPGVGSGNIQYF. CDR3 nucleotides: TGTGCCAGCAGCTCTCCCGGGGTGGGTAGTGGAAACATTCAGTACTTC.

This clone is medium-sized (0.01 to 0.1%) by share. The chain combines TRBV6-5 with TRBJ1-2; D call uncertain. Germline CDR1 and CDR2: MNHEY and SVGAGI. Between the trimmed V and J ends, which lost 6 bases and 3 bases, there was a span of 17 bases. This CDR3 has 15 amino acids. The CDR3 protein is CASSLSSEGYYGYTF. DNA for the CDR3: TGTGCCAGCAGCTTGAGCAGCGAGGGCTACTATGGCTACACCTTC.

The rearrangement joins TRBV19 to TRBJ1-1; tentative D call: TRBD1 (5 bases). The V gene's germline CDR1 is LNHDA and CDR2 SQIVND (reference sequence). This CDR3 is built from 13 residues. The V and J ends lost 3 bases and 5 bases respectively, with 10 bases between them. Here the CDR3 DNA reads TGTGCCAGTAGTATGGGGGGAGGAACTGAAGCTTTCTTT. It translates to CASSMGGGTEAFF.

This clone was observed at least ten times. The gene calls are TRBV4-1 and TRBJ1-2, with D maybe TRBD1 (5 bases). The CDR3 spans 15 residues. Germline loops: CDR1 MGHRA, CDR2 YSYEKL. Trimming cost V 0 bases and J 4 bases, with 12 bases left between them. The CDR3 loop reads CASSQEFGGSYGYTF. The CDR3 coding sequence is TGCGCCAGCAGCCAAGAATTCGGGGGGTCCTATGGCTACACCTTC.

The CDR3 coding sequence is TGTGCCAGCAGCTCCGACAGGGGTAATGAAAAACTGTTTTTT. It translates to CASSSDRGNEKLFF. The chain couples TRBV7-9 to TRBJ1-4; TRBD1 aligns across 8 bases. V shed 4 bases, J shed 4 bases, and the junction held 2 bases outside the gene matches. Germline V gene lookup returns CDR1 SEHNR and CDR2 FQNEAQ (reference sequence). This CDR3 region has 14 residues.

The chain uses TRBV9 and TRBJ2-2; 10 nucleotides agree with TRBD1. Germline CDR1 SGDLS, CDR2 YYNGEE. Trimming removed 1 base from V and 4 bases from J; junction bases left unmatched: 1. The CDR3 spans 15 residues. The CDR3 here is CASSVRTGGTGELFF. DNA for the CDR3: TGTGCCAGCAGCGTAAGGACAGGGGGCACCGGGGAGCTGTTTTTT.

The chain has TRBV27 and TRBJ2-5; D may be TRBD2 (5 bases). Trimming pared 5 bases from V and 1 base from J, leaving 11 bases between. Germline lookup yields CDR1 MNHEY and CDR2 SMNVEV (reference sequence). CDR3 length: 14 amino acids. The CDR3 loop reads CASSPPGTQETQYF. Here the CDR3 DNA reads TGTGCCAGCAGTCCCCCGGGAACCCAAGAGACCCAGTACTTC.

CDR3 in DNA: TGTGCCAGCAGCTTGAGCGGCAGGCGGGGGGGCCTCATGCAGTATTTT. As protein: CASSLSGRRGGLMQYF. J is TRBJ2-3 and V is TRBV5-6, with 9 bases matching TRBD2. This CDR3 is built from 16 residues. In germline, CDR1 is SGHDT, CDR2 YYEEEE. V lost 1 base to trimming and J lost 11 bases; unmatched junction nucleotides: 14. The variable domain in full, with the rest retrieved from reference TRBV5-6 and TRBJ2-3, is DAGVTQSPTHLIKTRGQQVTLRCSPKSGHDTVSWYQQALGQGPQFIFQYYEEEERQRGNFPDRFSGHQFPNYSSELNVNALLLGDSALYLCASSLSGRRGGLMQYFGPGTRLTVL.

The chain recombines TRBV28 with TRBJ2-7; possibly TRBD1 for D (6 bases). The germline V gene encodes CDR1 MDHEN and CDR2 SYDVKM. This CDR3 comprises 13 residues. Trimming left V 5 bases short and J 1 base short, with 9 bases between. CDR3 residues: CASSDRSSYEQYF. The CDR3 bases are TGTGCCAGCAGTGACAGGAGTTCCTACGAGCAGTACTTC. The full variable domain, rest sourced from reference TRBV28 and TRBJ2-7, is DVKVTQSSRYLVKRTGEKVFLECVQDMDHENMFWYRQDPGLGLRLIYFSYDVKMKEKGDIPEGYSVSREKKERFSLILESASTNQTSMYLCASSDRSSYEQYFGPGTRLTVT.

The CDR3 bases are TGTGCCAGTAGTCGGACAGGCTACTACGAGCAGTACTTC. It translates to CASSRTGYYEQYF. V gene TRBV19 combines with J gene TRBJ2-7, with 7 bases that match TRBD1. The CDR3 runs 13 residues. V lost 5 bases, J lost 3 bases, and 4 bases stayed unmatched. Germline V gene sequence: CDR1 LNHDA, CDR2 SQIVND (reference sequence). Drawing the rest from reference TRBV19 and TRBJ2-7, the complete variable domain is DGGITQSPKYLFRKEGQNVTLSCEQNLNHDAMYWYRQDPGQGLRLIYYSQIVNDFQKGDIAEGYSVSREKKESFPLTVTSAQKNPTAFYLCASSRTGYYEQYFGPGTRLTVT.

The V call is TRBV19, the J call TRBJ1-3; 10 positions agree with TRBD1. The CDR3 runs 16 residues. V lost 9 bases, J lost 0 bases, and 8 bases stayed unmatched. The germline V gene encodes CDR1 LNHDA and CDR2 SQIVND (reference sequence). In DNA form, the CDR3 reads TGTGCCAGCGGGACAGGGGCCATCCTCTCTGGAAACACCATATATTTT. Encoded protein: CASGTGAILSGNTIYF. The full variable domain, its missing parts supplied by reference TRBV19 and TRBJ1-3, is DGGITQSPKYLFRKEGQNVTLSCEQNLNHDAMYWYRQDPGQGLRLIYYSQIVNDFQKGDIAEGYSVSREKKESFPLTVTSAQKNPTAFYLCASGTGAILSGNTIYFGEGSWLTVV.

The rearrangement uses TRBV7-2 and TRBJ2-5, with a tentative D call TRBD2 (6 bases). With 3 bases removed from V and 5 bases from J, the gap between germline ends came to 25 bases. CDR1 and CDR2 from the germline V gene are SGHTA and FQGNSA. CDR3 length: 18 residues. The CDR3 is CASSFTILAGGIGETQYF. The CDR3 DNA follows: TGTGCCAGCAGCTTCACCATTCTTGCCGGGGGAATAGGGGAGACCCAGTACTTC.

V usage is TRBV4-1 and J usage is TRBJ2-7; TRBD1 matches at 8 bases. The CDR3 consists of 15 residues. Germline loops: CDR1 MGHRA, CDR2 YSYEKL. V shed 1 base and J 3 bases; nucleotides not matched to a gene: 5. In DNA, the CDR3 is TGCGCCAGCAGCCAAGGACAGGGGAAGAACTACGAGCAGTACTTC. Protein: CASSQGQGKNYEQYF.

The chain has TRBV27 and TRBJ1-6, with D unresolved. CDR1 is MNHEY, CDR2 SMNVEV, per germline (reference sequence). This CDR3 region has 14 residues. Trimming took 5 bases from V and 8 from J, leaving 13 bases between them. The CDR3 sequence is CASSIILPDSPLHF. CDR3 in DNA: TGTGCCAGCAGTATAATCTTACCGGATTCACCCCTCCACTTT.

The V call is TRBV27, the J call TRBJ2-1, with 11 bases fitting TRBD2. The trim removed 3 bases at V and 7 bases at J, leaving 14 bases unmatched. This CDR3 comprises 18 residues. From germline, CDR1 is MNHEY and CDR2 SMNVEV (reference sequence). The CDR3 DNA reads TGTGCCAGCAGTTTTAGCGGGGGGGCCGGTATTCTCAGAAATGAGCAGTTCTTC. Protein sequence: CASSFSGGAGILRNEQFF.

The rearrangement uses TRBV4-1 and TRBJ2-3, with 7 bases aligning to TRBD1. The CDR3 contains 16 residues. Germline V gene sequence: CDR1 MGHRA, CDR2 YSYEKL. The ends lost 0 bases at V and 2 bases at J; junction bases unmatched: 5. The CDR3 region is CASSQDRDRFTDTQYF. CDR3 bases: TGCGCCAGCAGCCAAGATCGGGACAGATTCACAGATACGCAGTATTTT.

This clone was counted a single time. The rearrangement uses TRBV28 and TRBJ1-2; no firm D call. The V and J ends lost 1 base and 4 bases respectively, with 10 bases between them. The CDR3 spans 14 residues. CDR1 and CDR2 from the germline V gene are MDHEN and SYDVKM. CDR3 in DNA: TGTGCCAGCAGTTTATCCTCTACCCTCTATGGCTACACCTTC. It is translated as CASSLSSTLYGYTF.

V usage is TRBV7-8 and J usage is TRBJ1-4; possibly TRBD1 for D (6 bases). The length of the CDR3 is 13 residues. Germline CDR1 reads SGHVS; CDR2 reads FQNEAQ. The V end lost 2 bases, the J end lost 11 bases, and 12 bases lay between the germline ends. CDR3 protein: CASSLNRAGKLFF. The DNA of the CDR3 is TGTGCCAGCAGCTTAAACAGGGCAGGGAAACTGTTTTTT.

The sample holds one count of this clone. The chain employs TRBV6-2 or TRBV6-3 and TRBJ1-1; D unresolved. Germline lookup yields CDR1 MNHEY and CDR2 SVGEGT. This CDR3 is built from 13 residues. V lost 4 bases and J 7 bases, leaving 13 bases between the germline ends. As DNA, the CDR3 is TGTGCCAGCAGTTTCCACGGGAAGGGTGAAGCTTTCTTT. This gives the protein CASSFHGKGEAFF.

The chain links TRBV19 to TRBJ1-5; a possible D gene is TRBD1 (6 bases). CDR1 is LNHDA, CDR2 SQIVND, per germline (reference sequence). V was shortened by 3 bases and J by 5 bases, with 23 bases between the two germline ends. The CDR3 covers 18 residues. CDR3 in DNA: TGTGCCAGTAGTATGGTCGGGACACTCAACCTGGGAGATCAGCCCCAGCATTTT. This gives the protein CASSMVGTLNLGDQPQHF.